This passage covers 24 T cell receptor beta chains from one sample sequenced in a study of blood T cell repertoires in COVID-19. Libraries were prepared by immunoSEQ multiplex PCR; TCRdb keeps only in-frame clonotypes and omits some of them. Among about 250,000 clones listed, 70% to 90% were seen once. Sequenced: peripheral blood. These TCRs come from a man between 18 and 29 years old with active or convalescent COVID-19.

The chain uses TRBV2 and TRBJ2-5, with 11 positions matching TRBD2. The germline CDR1 and CDR2 sequences are SNHLY and FYNNEI. The CDR3 is 15 amino acids. Unmatched junction bases numbered 4, after V lost 3 bases and J lost 4 bases. The CDR3 DNA reads TGTGCCAGCAGTGATGGGCTAGCGGGAGGAGAGACCCAGTACTTC. Translated, it gives CASSDGLAGGETQYF.

This clone came up a few times. The chain uses TRBV28 and TRBJ2-7; D perhaps matches TRBD2 (6 bases). In germline, CDR1 is MDHEN, CDR2 SYDVKM. The CDR3 is made up of 14 amino acids. Trimming took off 6 bases at V and 3 bases at J, with 15 bases between the two ends. CDR3 sequence (DNA): TGTGCCAGCAGCACCAGGGAGGAGAGCTACGAGCAGTACTTC. This encodes CASSTREESYEQYF.

This chain joins TRBV7-8 and TRBJ1-1; D gene uncertain. V gave up 8 bases and J gave up 4 bases, with 23 bases separating them. The CDR3 runs 16 residues. The germline gives CDR1 SGHVS, CDR2 FQNEAQ. CDR3 in DNA: TGTGCCAGCGTCCCGGAGATTGGGAGTCGGAGCACTGAAGCTTTCTTT. Translating it yields CASVPEIGSRSTEAFF.

The rearrangement links TRBV5-1 to TRBJ1-4, with D tentatively TRBD1 (6 bases). V dropped 5 bases and J dropped 7 bases, with 21 bases sitting between them. The germline CDR1 and CDR2 sequences are SGHRS and YFSETQ. The CDR3 runs to 16 residues. CDR3 protein: CASSRTGTTEGEKLFF. The DNA of the CDR3 is TGCGCCAGCAGTCGGACCGGGACAACCGAAGGTGAAAAACTGTTTTTT.

This chain joins TRBV28 and TRBJ2-5, with a possible D match to TRBD2 (6 bases). Trimming stripped 5 bases from V and 1 base from J, with 8 bases between. Germline CDR1 MDHEN, CDR2 SYDVKM. CDR3 length: 13 amino acids. CDR3 protein: CASSPGLQETQYF. CDR3 DNA sequence: TGTGCCAGCAGTCCGGGACTCCAAGAGACCCAGTACTTC. Drawing the rest from reference TRBV28 and TRBJ2-5, the complete variable domain is DVKVTQSSRYLVKRTGEKVFLECVQDMDHENMFWYRQDPGLGLRLIYFSYDVKMKEKGDIPEGYSVSREKKERFSLILESASTNQTSMYLCASSPGLQETQYFGPGTRLLVL.

This clone was observed a few times. This sequence joins TRBV6-5 and TRBJ2-1; TRBD2 is a possible D gene (5 bases). Trimming shortened V by 0 bases and J by 4 bases, and 13 bases separated the two germline ends. This CDR3 has 16 residues. From germline, CDR1 is MNHEY and CDR2 SVGAGI. As DNA, the CDR3 is TGTGCCAGCAGTTACTCTGGAGGTGGTCGTTACAATGAGCAGTTCTTC. Its translation: CASSYSGGGRYNEQFF.

This clone was seen once. V usage is TRBV7-8 and J usage is TRBJ1-1; TRBD1 might be the D (6 bases). This CDR3 contains 14 residues. The germline CDR1 and CDR2 sequences are SGHVS and FQNEAQ. V dropped 1 base and J dropped 5 bases, with 11 bases sitting between them. The CDR3 DNA sequence: TGTGCCAGCAGCTTAGACGGGGGGCGGACTGAAGCTTTCTTT. It specifies CASSLDGGRTEAFF.

The V gene is TRBV9, the J gene TRBJ2-7; tentative D call: TRBD2 (5 bases). From germline, CDR1 is SGDLS and CDR2 YYNGEE. Trimming removed 3 bases at V and 2 bases at J, with 9 bases between. This CDR3 has 13 amino acids. The CDR3 sequence is CASSEDGAYEQYF. The CDR3 nucleotides are TGTGCCAGCAGCGAGGACGGGGCCTACGAGCAGTACTTC.

The chain is built from TRBV20-1 and TRBJ1-2; D gene uncertain. The V gene lost 3 bases and the J gene lost 5 bases, with 7 bases spanning the gap. The CDR3 runs to 11 residues. From germline, CDR1 is DFQATT and CDR2 SNEGSKA (reference sequence). The CDR3 nucleotides are TGCAGTGCTAGTCGAGTTTATGGCTACACCTTC. Protein sequence: CSASRVYGYTF.

The rearrangement uses TRBV7-3 and TRBJ2-2; unclear D gene. In germline, CDR1 is SGHTA, CDR2 FQGTGA. This CDR3 comprises 13 residues. V dropped 5 bases and J dropped 6 bases, with 10 bases sitting between them. The CDR3 nucleotides read TGTGCCAGCAGCCCCTTTGGGCCCGGGGAGCTGTTTTTT. Amino acid sequence: CASSPFGPGELFF.

V gene TRBV5-4 combines with J gene TRBJ2-7, with a tentative D call TRBD2 (6 bases). The CDR3 extends over 11 amino acids. The V gene's germline CDR1 is SGHNT and CDR2 YYREEE (reference sequence). The V end lost 4 bases, the J end lost 6 bases, and 8 bases lay between the germline ends. Here the CDR3 DNA reads TGTGCCAGCAGCCCCGGGGGCGAGCAGTACTTC. Translation: CASSPGGEQYF.

This chain joins TRBV28 and TRBJ2-2, with no clear D. Trimming shortened V by 2 bases and J by 5 bases, and 3 bases separated the two germline ends. CDR3 length equals 12 residues. In germline, CDR1 is MDHEN, CDR2 SYDVKM. CDR3 coding DNA: TGTGCCAGCAGTTTACTTACCGGGGAGCTGTTTTTT. This gives the protein CASSLLTGELFF.

In its sample, this clone was seen once. This CDR3 reads CASSLESTANYEQYF. DNA for the CDR3: TGTGCCAGCAGCTTGGAATCAACCGCTAACTACGAGCAGTACTTC. The rearrangement links TRBV5-4 to TRBJ2-7; D remains ambiguous. The CDR3 spans 15 residues. Trimming removed 0 bases at V and 3 bases at J, with 13 bases between. Germline CDR1 reads SGHNT; CDR2 reads YYREEE (reference sequence).

The CDR3 loop reads CASSDFAINNSPLHF. In DNA, the CDR3 is TGTGCCAGCAGTGATTTCGCGATTAATAATTCACCCCTCCACTTT. The V and J genes are TRBV6-1 and TRBJ1-6; D gene unclear. This CDR3 is 15 amino acids long. Germline CDR1 and CDR2: MNHNS and SASEGT. V was clipped by 3 bases and J by 5 bases, with 11 bases between them.

The chain combines TRBV9 with TRBJ2-2, with D perhaps matching TRBD2 (6 bases). V lost 3 bases and J 5 bases, leaving 20 bases between the germline ends. The CDR3 length is 17 residues. Germline V gene sequence: CDR1 SGDLS, CDR2 YYNGEE. DNA for the CDR3: TGTGCCAGCAGCGGAAACCCGGGACTTAATCCGACCGGGGAGCTGTTTTTT. Encoded protein: CASSGNPGLNPTGELFF.

The chain carries TRBV5-1 and TRBJ2-2; 9 positions agree with TRBD1. Trimming cost V 0 bases and J 5 bases; bases outside gene matches: 8. The CDR3 is 17 residues long. CDR1 is SGHRS, CDR2 YFSETQ, per germline. CDR3 protein: CASSLDQMGQGTGELFF. CDR3 coding DNA: TGCGCCAGCAGCTTGGACCAAATGGGACAGGGAACCGGGGAGCTGTTTTTT. Based on the CDR3 plus reference TRBV5-1 and TRBJ2-2, the full variable domain is KAGVTQTPRYLIKTRGQQVTLSCSPISGHRSVSWYQQTPGQGLQFLFEYFSETQRNKGNFPGRFSGRQFSNSRSEMNVSTLELGDSALYLCASSLDQMGQGTGELFFGEGSRLTVL.

The chain uses TRBV28 and TRBJ2-6; no clear D gene. The germline gives CDR1 MDHEN, CDR2 SYDVKM. CDR3 size: 15 residues. V was cut by 5 bases and J by 0 bases, with 8 bases left in between. CDR3 sequence reads: CASSIPGSGANVLTF. CDR3 DNA sequence: TGTGCCAGCAGTATTCCAGGCTCTGGGGCCAACGTCCTGACTTTC. The whole variable domain, filled in from reference TRBV28 and TRBJ2-6, reads DVKVTQSSRYLVKRTGEKVFLECVQDMDHENMFWYRQDPGLGLRLIYFSYDVKMKEKGDIPEGYSVSREKKERFSLILESASTNQTSMYLCASSIPGSGANVLTFGAGSRLTVL.

This clone was observed once. V usage is TRBV6-2 or TRBV6-3 and J usage is TRBJ1-5; perhaps TRBD1 as D (5 bases). The CDR3 consists of 16 residues. Per germline, CDR1 MNHEY and CDR2 SVGEGT. V lost 6 bases and J 4 bases, leaving 19 bases between the germline ends. The CDR3 bases are TGTGCCAGCAGCAAGATTCTAGACAGCAATAATCAGCCCCAGCATTTT. It translates to CASSKILDSNNQPQHF.

This chain joins TRBV5-1 and TRBJ1-1; 8 bases are a match to TRBD1. Unmatched junction bases numbered 10, after V lost 6 bases and J lost 6 bases. Germline V gene lookup returns CDR1 SGHRS and CDR2 YFSETQ. CDR3 length: 14 amino acids. The CDR3 loop reads CASNPRTGRAEAFF. CDR3 in DNA: TGCGCCAGCAACCCGAGGACAGGGAGGGCTGAAGCTTTCTTT.

A remark on this clone: Other DNA sequences in this sample translate to the same CDR3. The rearrangement links TRBV19 to TRBJ1-1, with TRBD1 matching 7 bases. The J segment lost 4 bases and the V segment lost 9 bases, leaving 5 bases of the junction unmatched. The CDR3 covers 12 residues. CDR1 LNHDA and CDR2 SQIVND come from the germline V gene (reference sequence). CDR3 residues: CASLQGSTEAFF. CDR3 sequence (DNA): TGTGCCAGCTTACAGGGGAGCACTGAAGCTTTCTTT.

The chain uses TRBV15 and TRBJ2-5, with 9 nucleotides matching TRBD1. Germline CDR1 LNHNV, CDR2 YYDKDF (reference sequence). V lost 6 bases to trimming and J lost 7 bases; unmatched junction nucleotides: 6. The CDR3 consists of 13 residues. The CDR3 region is CATSSDRGRTQYF. In DNA form, the CDR3 reads TGTGCCACCAGTTCGGACAGGGGAAGGACCCAGTACTTC.

This clone was recorded only once. The chain combines TRBV5-6 with TRBJ1-2; tentative D call: TRBD1 (5 bases). The CDR3 is 14 amino acids. Per germline, CDR1 SGHDT and CDR2 YYEEEE. Trimming took off 4 bases at V and 6 bases at J, with 16 bases between the two ends. The CDR3 loop reads CASSPGSMGHGYTF. CDR3 in DNA: TGTGCCAGCAGCCCGGGTTCTATGGGGCATGGCTACACCTTC.

The chain joins TRBV28 to TRBJ2-3; 15 bases line up with TRBD2. CDR1 is MDHEN and CDR2 is SYDVKM in the germline V gene. This CDR3 spans 18 amino acids. V was clipped by 6 bases and J by 3 bases; unmatched bases: 10. CDR3 protein: CASRGTSGRWGGTDTQYF. The CDR3 DNA reads TGTGCCAGCAGAGGGACTAGCGGGAGGTGGGGGGGGACAGATACGCAGTATTTT.

The chain uses TRBV7-3 and TRBJ1-1, with D maybe TRBD1 (6 bases). CDR3 size: 13 residues. Deletions cut 1 base from V and 5 bases from J, with 8 bases between. Germline-derived CDR1 and CDR2 are SGHTA and FQGTGA. CDR3 region: CASSLNRETEAFF. In nucleotides, the CDR3 is TGTGCCAGCAGCTTAAACAGGGAAACTGAAGCTTTCTTT.